What follows are 2 T cell receptor beta chains derived from one specimen sequenced in a study of early T cells in non-severe SARS-CoV-2 infection. TCRdb fed the 5' RACE reads into MiXCR, producing one record per CDR3 protein. The data show about 67,000 distinct CDR3 sequences, roughly 12% seen once. The material sequenced was whole blood. These receptor sequences come from an adult who was a healthcare worker with PCR-confirmed SARS-CoV-2 infection or an uninfected control (not recorded which).

This clonotype has at least ten counts. The chain joins TRBV4-1 to TRBJ1-4; 7 bases map to TRBD1. V shed 1 base and J 5 bases; nucleotides not matched to a gene: 19. CDR3 length: 20 residues. CDR1 MGHRA and CDR2 YSYEKL come from the germline V gene. The CDR3 nucleotides are TGCGCCAGCAGCCAAGGGATTAAACGGGACAGAACCCACCCAAATGAAAAACTGTTTTTT. Its protein product is CASSQGIKRDRTHPNEKLFF.

The chain recombines TRBV15 with TRBJ2-7; D may be TRBD1 (6 bases). This CDR3 comprises 14 residues. Trimming cost V 2 bases and J 2 bases, with 10 bases left between them. The germline CDR1 and CDR2 sequences are LNHNV and YYDKDF (reference sequence). The DNA of the CDR3 is TGTGCCACCAGCAGAACACAGGGACCCTACGAGCAGTACTTC. Translating it yields CATSRTQGPYEQYF.